This T cell receptor beta chain was sequenced for a study of shared clonotypes between healthy human individuals. General observations from the study: The authors expected sequencing depth to affect clonotype sharing among donors. Larger estimated richness was generally seen in naive subsets than in memory subsets.

Deep-level assay runs were performed. Investigators spread the genomic DNA of each subset evenly over several immunoSEQ plates. Repertoires were generated with immunoSEQ multiplex PCR, while TCRdb's copy carries only in-frame clones and drops some. The data contain about 2.2 million clones, approximately 92% of them singletons. Naive CD8 cells, CD45RO-negative and positively selected for CCR7, excluded terminally differentiated effector memory CD45RA+ cells. Remarks on this clone: Antigen unknown.

The clonotype comes from a man aged 18 to 29 in good health. Some clones in this sample may be carry-over from other donors' samples. The sequenced material came from naive CD8+ T cells from PBMCs.

CDR3 loop: CASSWRGTGDTEAFF. The CDR3 DNA reads as TGTGCCAGCAGCTGGAGGGGGACAGGGGACACTGAAGCTTTCTTT. The chain couples TRBV5-5 to TRBJ1-1, with TRBD1 matching over 10 bases. The CDR3 sequence is 15 residues long. Per germline, CDR1 SGHKS and CDR2 YYEKEE (reference sequence). V lost 3 bases and J lost 3; bases outside the gene matches: 5.